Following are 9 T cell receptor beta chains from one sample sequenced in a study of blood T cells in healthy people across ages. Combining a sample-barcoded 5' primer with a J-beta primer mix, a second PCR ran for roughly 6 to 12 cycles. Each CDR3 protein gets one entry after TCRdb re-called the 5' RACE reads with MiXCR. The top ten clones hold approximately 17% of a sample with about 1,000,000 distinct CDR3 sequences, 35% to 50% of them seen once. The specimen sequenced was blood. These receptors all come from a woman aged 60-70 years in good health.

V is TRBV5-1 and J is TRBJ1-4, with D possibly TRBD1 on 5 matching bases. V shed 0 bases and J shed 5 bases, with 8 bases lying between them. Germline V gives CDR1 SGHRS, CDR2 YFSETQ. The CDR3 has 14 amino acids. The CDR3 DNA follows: TGCGCCAGCAGCTTGGGACAGAAGAATGAAAAACTGTTTTTT. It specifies CASSLGQKNEKLFF.

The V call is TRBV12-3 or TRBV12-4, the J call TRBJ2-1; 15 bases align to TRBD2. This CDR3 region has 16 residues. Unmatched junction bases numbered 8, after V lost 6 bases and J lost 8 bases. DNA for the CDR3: TGTGCCAGCAGGCAAGGGACTAGCGGGAGGCCCCATGAGCAGTTCTTC. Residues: CASRQGTSGRPHEQFF.

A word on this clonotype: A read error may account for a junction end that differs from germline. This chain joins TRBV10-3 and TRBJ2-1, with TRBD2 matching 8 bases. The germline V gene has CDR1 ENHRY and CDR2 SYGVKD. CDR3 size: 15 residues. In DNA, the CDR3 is TGTGCTATCAGTCCCCGACTAGCGTCCTACAATGAGCAGTTCTTC. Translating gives CAISPRLASYNEQFF.

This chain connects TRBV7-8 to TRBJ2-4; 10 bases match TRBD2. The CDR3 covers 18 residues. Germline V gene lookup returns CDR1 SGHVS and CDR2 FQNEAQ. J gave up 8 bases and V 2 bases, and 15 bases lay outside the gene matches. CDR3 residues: CASSLLVAGGRESDIQYF. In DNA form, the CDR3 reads TGTGCCAGCAGCTTATTGGTAGCGGGAGGTAGAGAATCGGACATTCAGTACTTC.

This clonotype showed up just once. The CDR3 nucleotides read TGTGCCAGCAGCCCAAATGGACTAGCCCAGTACGAGCAGTACTTC. Translated: CASSPNGLAQYEQYF. The J gene is TRBJ2-5, the V gene TRBV28; 8 bases match TRBD2. The J call is in doubt because the DNA end fits TRBJ2-7 better. This CDR3 has 15 residues. From germline, CDR1 is MDHEN and CDR2 SYDVKM.

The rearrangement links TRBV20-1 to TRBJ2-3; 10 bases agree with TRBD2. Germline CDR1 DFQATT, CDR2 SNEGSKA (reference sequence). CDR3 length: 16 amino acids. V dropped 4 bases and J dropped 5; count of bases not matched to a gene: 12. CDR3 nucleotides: TGCAGTGCTACTCCAGGGCTAGCGGGAGTGAGAGATACGCAGTATTTT. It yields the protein CSATPGLAGVRDTQYF.

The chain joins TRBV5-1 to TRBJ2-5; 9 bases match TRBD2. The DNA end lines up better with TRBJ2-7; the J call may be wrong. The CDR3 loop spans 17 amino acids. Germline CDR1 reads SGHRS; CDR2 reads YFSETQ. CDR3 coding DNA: TGCGCCAGCAGCTTTTCGACTACGGCGGGAGGGCCGTACGAGCAGTACTTC. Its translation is CASSFSTTAGGPYEQYF.

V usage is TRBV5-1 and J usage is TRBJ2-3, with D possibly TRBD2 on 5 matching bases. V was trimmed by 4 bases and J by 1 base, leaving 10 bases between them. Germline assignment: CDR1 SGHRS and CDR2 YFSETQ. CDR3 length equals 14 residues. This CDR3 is CASSTGLRTDTQYF. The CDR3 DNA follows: TGCGCCAGCAGCACCGGACTTCGCACAGATACGCAGTATTTT.

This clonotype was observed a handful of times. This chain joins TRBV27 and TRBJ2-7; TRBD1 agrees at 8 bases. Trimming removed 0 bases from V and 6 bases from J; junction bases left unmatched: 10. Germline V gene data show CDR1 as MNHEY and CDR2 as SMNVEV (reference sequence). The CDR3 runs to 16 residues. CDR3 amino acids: CASSLSMGTGGGEQYF. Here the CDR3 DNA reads TGTGCCAGCAGTTTATCGATGGGGACAGGAGGAGGCGAGCAGTACTTC.